This T cell receptor (beta chain) was captured in a study of CD8 T cells in ankylosing spondylitis. This clonotype was observed a handful of times. Its antigen is not identified. TCRdb re-called the 5' RACE reads with MiXCR, one entry per CDR3 protein. The sample has fewer than 650,000 distinct CDR3 sequences, over 9.5% seen once. Findings and caveats of the study: Characteristic of ankylosing spondylitis blood, it appeared, was a TCR beta motif comprising eight highly homologous variants.

Unmatched junction bases numbered 4, after V lost 1 base and J lost 2 bases. CDR1 and CDR2 (germline): SGHRS, YFSETQ. The CDR3 extends over 15 amino acids. V usage is TRBV5-1 and J usage is TRBJ2-3; TRBD2 matches 7 bases. This TCR derives from a male donor with ankylosing spondylitis. The sample comprised blood, either unsorted or a sorted T cell fraction (not recorded which). The CDR3 loop reads CASSLTAGPTDTQYF. The CDR3 DNA is TGCGCCAGCAGCTTGACAGCGGGACCCACAGATACGCAGTATTTT.